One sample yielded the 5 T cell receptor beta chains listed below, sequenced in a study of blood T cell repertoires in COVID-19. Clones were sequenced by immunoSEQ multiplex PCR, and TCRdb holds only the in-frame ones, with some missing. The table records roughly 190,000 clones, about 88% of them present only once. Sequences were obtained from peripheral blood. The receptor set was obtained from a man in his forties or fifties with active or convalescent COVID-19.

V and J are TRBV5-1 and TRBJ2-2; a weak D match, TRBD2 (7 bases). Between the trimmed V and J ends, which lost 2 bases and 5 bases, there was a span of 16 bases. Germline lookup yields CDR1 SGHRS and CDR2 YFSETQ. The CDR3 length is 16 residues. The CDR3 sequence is CASSLSSRGATGELFF. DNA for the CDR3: TGCGCCAGCAGCTTAAGTTCCCGGGGGGCGACCGGGGAGCTGTTTTTT.

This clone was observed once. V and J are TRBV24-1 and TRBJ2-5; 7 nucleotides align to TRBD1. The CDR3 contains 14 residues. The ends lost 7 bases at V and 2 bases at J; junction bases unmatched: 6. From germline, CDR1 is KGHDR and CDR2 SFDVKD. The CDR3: CATSSPGGQETQYF. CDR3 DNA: TGTGCCACCAGCTCTCCAGGGGGTCAAGAGACCCAGTACTTC.

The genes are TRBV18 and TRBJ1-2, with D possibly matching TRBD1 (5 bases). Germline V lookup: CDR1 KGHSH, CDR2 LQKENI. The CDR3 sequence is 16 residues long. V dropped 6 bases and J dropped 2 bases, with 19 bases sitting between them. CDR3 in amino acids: CASSQGTSGDNYGYTF. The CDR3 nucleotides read TGTGCCAGCTCCCAAGGGACTTCCGGGGACAACTATGGCTACACCTTC.

The CDR3 DNA sequence: TGTGCCAGCAGTCGACAGGAGAATCAGCCCCAGCATTTT. Translation gives CASSRQENQPQHF. The J gene is TRBJ1-5, the V gene TRBV12-3 or TRBV12-4, with D perhaps matching TRBD1 (6 bases). V shed 5 bases and J shed 4 bases, with 9 bases lying between them. This CDR3 has 13 residues.

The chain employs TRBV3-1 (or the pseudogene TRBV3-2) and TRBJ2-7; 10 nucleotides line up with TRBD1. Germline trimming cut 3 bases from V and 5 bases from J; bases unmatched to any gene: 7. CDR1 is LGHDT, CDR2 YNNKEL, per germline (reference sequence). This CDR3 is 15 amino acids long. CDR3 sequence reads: CASSQRDRGFHEQYF. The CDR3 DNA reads TGTGCCAGCAGCCAGAGGGACAGGGGTTTCCACGAGCAGTACTTC.